This T cell receptor (beta chain) came from a study of cytomegalovirus exposure and HLA in healthy donors. Study observations and caveats: As confirmed in vitro, three CMV-associated chains were specific for CMV antigens.

This PCR relied on a set of 60 Vbeta primers and 13 Jbeta primers. Using immunoSEQ multiplex PCR, the repertoire was profiled, and TCRdb retains in-frame clones only, with some absent. Altogether about 160,000 clones are present, roughly 80% being singletons, with the ten largest covering around 4.3%. The CDR3 runs 13 residues. Trimming took 4 bases from V and 2 from J, leaving 8 bases between them. CDR1 is SGHNT and CDR2 is YENEEA in the germline V gene. Of note for this clone: Its antigen is unidentified.

Sequences were obtained from PBMCs. This TCR came from a man aged 25-40 years in good health and CMV-seronegative. V is TRBV11-3 and J is TRBJ1-1; a weak D match, TRBD1 (5 bases). CDR3 region: CASSSDSNTEAFF. The CDR3 DNA reads as TGTGCCAGCAGCTCCGACAGTAACACTGAAGCTTTCTTT.